These 9 T cell receptor beta chains came from one sample sequenced in a study of Tregs in tolerant kidney transplant recipients. Sequenced by immunoSEQ multiplex PCR; TCRdb stores in-frame clones only, minus some. The sample holds about 94,000 clones; 80% to 95% are singletons and the top ten take 0.35% to 0.55%. Sequencing used CD4+ T cells from blood, obtained before the transplant. The source of these receptors is a human donor who received a combined kidney and bone marrow transplant.

The chain links TRBV11-1 to TRBJ1-3; D remains ambiguous. Germline CDR1 SGHAT, CDR2 FQDESV (reference sequence). The CDR3 is made up of 17 amino acids. V was shortened by 5 bases and J by 0 bases, with 17 bases between the two germline ends. The CDR3 is CASSHYMSDLSGNTIYF. In nucleotides, the CDR3 is TGTGCCAGCAGCCATTATATGAGCGACCTCTCTGGAAACACCATATATTTT.

CDR3 sequence reads: CASSQTGRAFF. DNA for the CDR3: TGTGCCAGCAGTCAGACAGGGAGGGCTTTCTTT. The rearrangement joins TRBV6-5 to TRBJ1-1; 7 nucleotides align to TRBD1. V trimming: 5 bases; J trimming: 11 bases; junction bases outside the gene matches: 5. CDR3 size: 11 residues. Germline V gene sequence: CDR1 MNHEY, CDR2 SVGAGI.

The CDR3 region has the DNA TGTGCCAGCAGCCCCATTTCTCGACAGGGGGCTGGAAACACCATATATTTT. Its protein product is CASSPISRQGAGNTIYF. The V call is TRBV5-5, the J call TRBJ1-3, with 9 bases lining up with TRBD1. V was pared by 4 bases and J by 2 bases, with 10 bases of the junction left unmatched. This CDR3 contains 17 residues. Per germline, CDR1 SGHKS and CDR2 YYEKEE (reference sequence).

The chain employs TRBV5-1 and TRBJ2-7, with 9 bases identical to TRBD2. Germline V gene lookup returns CDR1 SGHRS and CDR2 YFSETQ. The CDR3 spans 15 residues. The junction had 4 bases not matched to a gene; V was cut back by 0 bases and J by 3 bases. The CDR3 bases are TGCGCCAGCAGCTTGGAAGGAGCGGGAGGCTACGAGCAGTACTTC. Amino acid sequence: CASSLEGAGGYEQYF.

The chain recombines TRBV19 with TRBJ1-1; possible D gene TRBD1, 5 bases. CDR3 length: 15 residues. Germline V lookup: CDR1 LNHDA, CDR2 SQIVND (reference sequence). With 5 bases removed from V and 5 bases from J, the gap between germline ends came to 18 bases. The CDR3 reads CASSLGPGRGTEAFF. The CDR3 coding sequence is TGTGCCAGTAGTCTGGGGCCCGGGCGAGGTACTGAAGCTTTCTTT.

The CDR3 reads CASSIRESDSPLHF. The DNA of the CDR3 is TGTGCCAGTAGTATACGGGAATCTGATTCACCCCTCCACTTT. This chain connects TRBV19 to TRBJ1-6; D is ambiguous. The CDR3 length is 14 residues. Germline V CDR1 and CDR2: LNHDA, SQIVND (reference sequence). Trimming stripped 2 bases from V and 8 bases from J, with 10 bases between.

This chain uses TRBV29-1 with TRBJ1-2; 10 nucleotides match TRBD1. Per germline, CDR1 SQVTM and CDR2 ANQGSEA. CDR3 size: 12 residues. V lost 1 base and J lost 7; bases outside the gene matches: 0. CDR3 nucleotide sequence: TGCAGCGTTGAAGGACAGGGGGCTGGCTACACCTTC. Translation gives CSVEGQGAGYTF.

This chain joins TRBV7-3 and TRBJ2-7, with D tentatively TRBD1 (5 bases). Trimming cost V 1 base and J 4 bases, with 11 bases left between them. The CDR3 length is 14 residues. From germline, CDR1 is SGHTA and CDR2 FQGTGA. This CDR3 is CASSLMAGPYEQYF. CDR3 coding DNA: TGTGCCAGCAGCTTAATGGCAGGGCCGTACGAGCAGTACTTC.

The rearrangement links TRBV5-1 to TRBJ2-1, with 8 bases aligning to TRBD1. CDR1 and CDR2 from the germline V gene are SGHRS and YFSETQ. This CDR3 spans 16 amino acids. V trimming: 4 bases; J trimming: 4 bases; junction bases outside the gene matches: 10. The CDR3 nucleotides are TGCGCCAGCAGCCCGGGGCACGGGACAGGTTACAATGAGCAGTTCTTC. Translated, it gives CASSPGHGTGYNEQFF.